Following are 14 T cell receptor beta chains from one sample sequenced in a study of T cells after yellow fever vaccination. TCRdb reprocessed the 5' RACE reads with MiXCR, giving one entry per CDR3 protein. The data show fewer than 650,000 distinct CDR3 sequences, less than 25% seen once. Sequencing used PBMCs, obtained 21 days after the first yellow fever vaccination. Source of these receptors: a man between 18 and 29 years old who received the YFV17D yellow fever vaccine.

This chain uses TRBV2 with TRBJ2-3, with no clear D. V lost 7 bases to trimming and J lost 5 bases, with 16 bases between them. CDR3 length: 14 amino acids. Per the germline V gene, CDR1 is SNHLY and CDR2 is FYNNEI. The CDR3 loop reads CASTAVWGIDTQYF. CDR3 sequence (DNA): TGTGCCAGCACTGCCGTCTGGGGAATAGATACGCAGTATTTT.

The chain links TRBV20-1 to TRBJ2-3, with D possibly TRBD2 on 6 matching bases. Germline loops: CDR1 DFQATT, CDR2 SNEGSKA (reference sequence). V lost 4 bases and J lost 5, with 13 bases in between. The CDR3 is made up of 13 amino acids. The DNA of the CDR3 is TGCAGTGCTAAGGGGCCGGGGGAAGATACGCAGTATTTT. Encoded protein: CSAKGPGEDTQYF.

The rearrangement uses TRBV7-2 and TRBJ2-1; the match to TRBD2 covers 11 bases. CDR1 is SGHTA and CDR2 is FQGNSA in the germline V gene. V lost 4 bases and J lost 2; bases outside the gene matches: 7. CDR3 length: 17 amino acids. CDR3 loop: CASSSRTSGPTYNEQFF. The CDR3 coding sequence is TGTGCCAGCAGCTCCCGGACTAGCGGGCCCACCTACAATGAGCAGTTCTTC.

This sequence joins TRBV7-8 and TRBJ2-3, with 8 bases aligning to TRBD1. Unmatched junction bases numbered 4, after V lost 5 bases and J lost 0 bases. The CDR3 loop spans 15 amino acids. The V gene's germline CDR1 is SGHVS and CDR2 FQNEAQ. CDR3 nucleotide sequence: TGTGCCAGCAGCATTCCAGGGGGCAGCACAGATACGCAGTATTTT. It encodes CASSIPGGSTDTQYF.

The chain couples TRBV29-1 to TRBJ2-5, with TRBD2 matching over 7 bases. Per germline, CDR1 SQVTM and CDR2 ANQGSEA. The length of the CDR3 is 12 residues. V was pared by 6 bases and J by 1 base, with 2 bases of the junction left unmatched. The CDR3 loop reads CSVGGGQETQYF. The CDR3 bases are TGCAGCGTGGGGGGGGGCCAAGAGACCCAGTACTTC.

This clonotype was detected only a few times. The V and J genes are TRBV10-3 and TRBJ2-5; weak D call: TRBD2 (5 bases). CDR3 length equals 15 residues. Germline CDR1 reads ENHRY; CDR2 reads SYGVKD. V lost 4 bases and J 5 bases, leaving 17 bases between the germline ends. In DNA form, the CDR3 reads TGTGCCATCAGTGCCTTCCCCGAGGGTTCGGAGACCCAGTACTTC. It yields the protein CAISAFPEGSETQYF.

This clonotype was counted a few times. The rearrangement links TRBV5-1 to TRBJ2-1; D gene unclear. This CDR3 has 13 amino acids. Germline V gene data show CDR1 as SGHRS and CDR2 as YFSETQ. Trimming cost V 1 base and J 4 bases, with 6 bases left between them. In nucleotides, the CDR3 is TGCGCCAGCAGCTTGAACAGATACAATGAGCAGTTCTTC. This translates into CASSLNRYNEQFF.

The chain combines TRBV12-3 or TRBV12-4 with TRBJ2-7; TRBD1 matches 7 bases. V lost 5 bases and J lost 2; bases outside the gene matches: 9. CDR3 size: 15 residues. The CDR3 DNA sequence: TGTGCCAGCAGTACCGGGACAGCACTCCCCTACGAGCAGTACTTC. Its protein product is CASSTGTALPYEQYF.

The chain has TRBV12-3 or TRBV12-4 and TRBJ1-1, with 8 positions matching TRBD1. This CDR3 has 18 amino acids. The V segment lost 4 bases and the J segment 5 bases; nucleotides outside the gene matches: 18. The CDR3 reads CASSYKSLTGGPRTEAFF. CDR3 nucleotide sequence: TGTGCCAGCAGTTACAAATCCTTAACAGGGGGTCCGAGGACTGAAGCTTTCTTT.

This clonotype was recorded many times. The gene calls are TRBV12-3 or TRBV12-4 and TRBJ2-2, with D unclear. The ends were cut back, 3 bases at V and 7 bases at J, with 6 bases in the middle. There are 12 residues in the CDR3. The CDR3 spells CASSFGSGELFF. The CDR3 nucleotides are TGTGCCAGCAGTTTCGGTAGCGGGGAGCTGTTTTTT.

The rearrangement uses TRBV2 and TRBJ2-5, with TRBD2 as a possible D gene (5 bases). V lost 3 bases to trimming and J lost 4 bases, with 9 bases between them. Germline assignment: CDR1 SNHLY and CDR2 FYNNEI. This CDR3 has 13 amino acids. The CDR3 is CASSETRGETQYF. CDR3 bases: TGTGCCAGCAGTGAGACCCGGGGAGAGACCCAGTACTTC.

This sequence joins TRBV7-9 and TRBJ1-5, with a weak D call TRBD1 (6 bases). The CDR3 runs 15 residues. Trimming pared 2 bases from V and 7 bases from J, leaving 15 bases between. From germline, CDR1 is SEHNR and CDR2 FQNEAQ (reference sequence). CDR3 sequence reads: CASSLSGAGAQPQHF. The CDR3 DNA reads as TGTGCCAGCAGCTTAAGCGGGGCAGGGGCCCAGCCCCAGCATTTT.

This chain joins TRBV14 and TRBJ2-7, with 9 bases identical to TRBD1. This CDR3 contains 15 residues. The germline V gene has CDR1 SGHDN and CDR2 FVKESK. J gave up 5 bases and V 3 bases, and 8 bases lay outside the gene matches. The CDR3 nucleotides read TGTGCCAGCAGCCAGGCCCGGGACAGGGCCCACGAGCAGTACTTC. Residues: CASSQARDRAHEQYF.

This clonotype was recorded a few times. The J gene is TRBJ1-6, the V gene TRBV7-6, with TRBD1 identical over 9 bases. The germline CDR1 and CDR2 sequences are SGHVS and FNYEAQ. The CDR3 extends over 16 amino acids. The ends lost 4 bases at V and 9 bases at J; junction bases unmatched: 10. CDR3 loop: CASSSSLGQGGSPLHF. In DNA form, the CDR3 reads TGTGCCAGCAGCTCCTCCTTGGGACAGGGCGGTTCACCCCTCCACTTT.